These 15 T cell receptor beta chains were sequenced from one sample in a study of vaccination effects on CD4 cells after COVID-19. These receptors have no known antigen. Method: immunoSEQ multiplex PCR; TCRdb's copy keeps in-frame clones and lacks some. The sample records some 30,000 clones, more than 55% being singletons. Using viral peptide pools, the ViraFEST assay grew out antigen-specific CD4+ T cells prior to sequencing. Investigators separated out CD4+ T cells once around 10 days of culture had passed. Participants each got two BNT162b2 or mRNA-1273 vaccine doses. This specimen consisted of CD4+ T cells from PBMCs cultured with SARS-CoV-2 spike peptides, obtained after COVID-19 vaccination. The source of these receptors is a human donor who received a COVID-19 vaccine.

The V call is TRBV19, the J call TRBJ1-2; possibly TRBD1 for D (5 bases). Germline V lookup: CDR1 LNHDA, CDR2 SQIVND (reference sequence). The CDR3 is made up of 14 amino acids. The ends were cut back, 3 bases at V and 0 bases at J, with 8 bases in the middle. In DNA, the CDR3 is TGTGCCAGTAGTATGGGGGGAGCTAACTATGGCTACACCTTC. It codes for CASSMGGANYGYTF.

V gene TRBV10-3 combines with J gene TRBJ1-2, with 7 bases identical to TRBD1. Germline CDR1 and CDR2: ENHRY and SYGVKD. The V and J ends lost 6 bases and 2 bases, in that order; junction bases with no gene match: 9. CDR3 length: 15 residues. CDR3 amino acids: CAIRGGDSKNYGYTF. CDR3 DNA: TGTGCCATCAGGGGGGGGGACAGCAAGAACTATGGCTACACCTTC.

This clone has a handful of counts. V and J are TRBV18 and TRBJ1-5; 12 nucleotides align to TRBD1. Germline assignment: CDR1 KGHSH and CDR2 LQKENI. This CDR3 is 16 amino acids long. V was clipped by 4 bases and J by 4 bases; unmatched bases: 5. The CDR3 sequence is CASSQGQGALNQPQHF. The CDR3 nucleotides are TGTGCCAGCTCACAGGGACAGGGGGCCCTGAATCAGCCCCAGCATTTT.

In regard to this clone: The same CDR3 arises from other DNA sequences in this sample as well. The V call is TRBV6-5, the J call TRBJ2-7; TRBD2 aligns across 11 bases. Looked up from germline, CDR1 is MNHEY and CDR2 is SVGAGI. Trimming removed 4 bases from V and 3 bases from J; junction bases left unmatched: 5. The CDR3 loop spans 15 amino acids. Written as DNA, the CDR3 is TGTGCCAGCAGTTCACCCGGGACTAGCGGCTACGAGCAGTACTTC. Translated, it gives CASSSPGTSGYEQYF.

The CDR3 DNA reads TGCGCCAGCAGCTCCTCAGGGAGTACCGGGGAGCTGTTTTTT. It is translated as CASSSSGSTGELFF. The rearrangement uses TRBV5-1 and TRBJ2-2; either TRBD1 or TRBD2 may fit D (5 bases each). The CDR3 is 14 residues long. Trimming removed 3 bases at V and 5 bases at J, with 11 bases between. Per the germline V gene, CDR1 is SGHRS and CDR2 is YFSETQ.

V gene TRBV19 combines with J gene TRBJ1-6; no firm D call. Germline CDR1 is LNHDA and CDR2 is SQIVND (reference sequence). This CDR3 contains 14 residues. V was clipped by 4 bases and J by 6 bases, with 10 bases between them. The CDR3 DNA sequence: TGTGCCAGTAGTAAACGGACTCCTAATTCACCCCTCCACTTT. Its translation is CASSKRTPNSPLHF.

The V and J genes are TRBV2 and TRBJ2-3; 15 bases map to TRBD2. Looked up from germline, CDR1 is SNHLY and CDR2 is FYNNEI. The J segment lost 0 bases and the V segment lost 5 bases, leaving 3 bases of the junction unmatched. The CDR3 has 17 amino acids. The CDR3 DNA follows: TGTGCCAGCAGTTCGGGACTAGCGGGAGGTAGCACAGATACGCAGTATTTT. Its translation is CASSSGLAGGSTDTQYF. Together with reference TRBV2 and TRBJ2-3, the CDR3 gives the full variable domain: EPEVTQTPSHQVTQMGQEVILRCVPISNHLYFYWYRQILGQKVEFLVSFYNNEISEKSEIFDDQFSVERPDGSNFTLKIRSTKLEDSAMYFCASSSGLAGGSTDTQYFGPGTRLTVL.

In DNA form, the CDR3 reads TGTGCCAGCAGCGTAGAGGAAGGGACCCGGATCGCGACCCAGTACTTC. Translation gives CASSVEEGTRIATQYF. The chain carries TRBV9 and TRBJ2-5; D possibly matches TRBD1 or TRBD2 (5 bases each). The V end was cut by 0 bases, the J end by 7 bases, with 19 bases between. Germline loops: CDR1 SGDLS, CDR2 YYNGEE. The CDR3 totals 16 residues. The variable domain in full, completed from reference TRBV9 and TRBJ2-5, reads DSGVTQTPKHLITATGQRVTLRCSPRSGDLSVYWYQQSLDQGLQFLIQYYNGEERAKGNILERFSAQQFPDLHSELNLSSLELGDSALYFCASSVEEGTRIATQYFGPGTRLLVL.

By share of the sample, this clone is medium-sized. V gene TRBV5-6 combines with J gene TRBJ1-1; D is undetermined. Germline CDR1 is SGHDT and CDR2 is YYEEEE. The V end was cut by 0 bases, the J end by 1 base, with 10 bases between. This CDR3 is built from 15 residues. The chain's CDR3 is CASSLGLVKNTEAFF. The CDR3 region has the DNA TGTGCCAGCAGCTTGGGACTTGTGAAGAACACTGAAGCTTTCTTT. The entire variable domain, with the rest obtained from reference TRBV5-6 and TRBJ1-1, is as follows: DAGVTQSPTHLIKTRGQQVTLRCSPKSGHDTVSWYQQALGQGPQFIFQYYEEEERQRGNFPDRFSGHQFPNYSSELNVNALLLGDSALYLCASSLGLVKNTEAFFGQGTRLTVV.

This chain uses TRBV5-4 with TRBJ2-6; 8 bases match TRBD1. CDR3 length: 17 residues. Germline values: CDR1 SGHNT, CDR2 YYREEE (reference sequence). V was clipped by 4 bases and J by 0 bases; unmatched bases: 6. The DNA of the CDR3 is TGTGCCAGCAGCCCAGGACAGGGTAACTCTGGGGCCAACGTCCTGACTTTC. Its translation is CASSPGQGNSGANVLTF. Variable domain in full (rest from reference TRBV5-4 and TRBJ2-6): ETGVTQSPTHLIKTRGQQVTLRCSSQSGHNTVSWYQQALGQGPQFIFQYYREEENGRGNFPPRFSGLQFPNYSSELNVNALELDDSALYLCASSPGQGNSGANVLTFGAGSRLTVL.

This chain links TRBV6-5 with TRBJ2-7; no definite D call. The germline V gene has CDR1 MNHEY and CDR2 SVGAGI. V shed 0 bases and J shed 3 bases, with 9 bases lying between them. The CDR3 runs 14 residues. CDR3 in amino acids: CASSYSQTGYEQYF. Here the CDR3 DNA reads TGTGCCAGCAGTTACTCCCAGACGGGCTACGAGCAGTACTTC.

This clone was recorded only once. This chain joins TRBV19 and TRBJ1-4; 7 bases match TRBD1. The CDR3 covers 15 residues. Per the germline V gene, CDR1 is LNHDA and CDR2 is SQIVND (reference sequence). V trimming: 3 bases; J trimming: 10 bases; junction bases outside the gene matches: 11. The CDR3 DNA sequence: TGTGCCAGTAGTATCGGACAGGACTTTTTTTCAAAACTGTTTTTT. This gives the protein CASSIGQDFFSKLFF.

V gene TRBV4-2 combines with J gene TRBJ2-7; TRBD2 matches at 7 bases. V lost 1 base and J lost 2; bases outside the gene matches: 5. Germline CDR1 is LGHNA and CDR2 is YNFKEQ. CDR3 length: 15 residues. The CDR3 DNA reads TGTGCCAGCAGCCAAGGAGGCGGGAGTCCCTACGAGCAGTACTTC. Translated: CASSQGGGSPYEQYF.

The sample holds a few counts of this clone. This chain uses TRBV10-3 with TRBJ2-7, with D perhaps matching TRBD1 (6 bases). The CDR3 contains 12 residues. The germline CDR1 and CDR2 sequences are ENHRY and SYGVKD. Trimming left V 4 bases short and J 6 bases short, with 10 bases between. The CDR3 here is CAISATGTEQYF. The CDR3 nucleotides are TGTGCCATCAGTGCTACAGGGACCGAGCAGTACTTC.

This clone was picked up a small number of times. The rearrangement joins TRBV4-1 to TRBJ2-1; D may be TRBD1 (6 bases). Trimming took 5 bases from V and 2 from J, leaving 10 bases between them. CDR1 MGHRA and CDR2 YSYEKL come from the germline V gene. The CDR3 length is 14 residues. The chain's CDR3 is CASSRGSAYNEQFF. The DNA of the CDR3 is TGCGCCAGCAGCAGGGGGTCAGCCTACAATGAGCAGTTCTTC.